This passage covers 23 T cell receptor beta chains from one sample sequenced in a study of cytomegalovirus exposure and HLA in healthy donors. Primers: 60 Vbeta forward and 13 Jbeta reverse. Measured with immunoSEQ multiplex PCR; TCRdb has only the in-frame clones, and not every one. Of 200,000 to 300,000 clones detected, about 81% appear once; the ten largest clones hold 5% to 6%. Sequencing was performed on PBMCs. The source is a middle-aged woman in good health and CMV-seropositive.

The chain uses TRBV30 and TRBJ2-5; 8 positions agree with TRBD2. The germline CDR1 and CDR2 sequences are GTSNPN and SVGIG (reference sequence). V dropped 3 bases and J dropped 5; count of bases not matched to a gene: 5. The CDR3 length is 13 residues. The CDR3 coding sequence is TGTGCCTGGAGACTAGCGGCGGGGGAGACCCAGTACTTC. This translates into CAWRLAAGETQYF. Full variable domain (rest looked up from reference TRBV30 and TRBJ2-5): SQTIHQWPATLVQPVGSPLSLECTVEGTSNPNLYWYRQAAGRGLQLLFYSVGIGQISSEVPQNLSASRPQDRQFILSSKKLLLSDSGFYLCAWRLAAGETQYFGPGTRLLVL.

The chain recombines TRBV6-6 with TRBJ2-5, with 8 bases lining up with TRBD2. The CDR3 is 14 amino acids. The J segment lost 4 bases and the V segment lost 2 bases, leaving 3 bases of the junction unmatched. Germline V lookup: CDR1 MNHNY, CDR2 SVGAGI (reference sequence). The CDR3 sequence is CASSYRGGSETQYF. In DNA form, the CDR3 reads TGTGCCAGCAGTTACCGGGGGGGATCAGAGACCCAGTACTTC.

This sequence joins TRBV4-2 and TRBJ1-4; 9 bases align to TRBD1. In germline, CDR1 is LGHNA, CDR2 YNFKEQ. CDR3 length equals 16 residues. V lost 2 bases and J lost 7; bases outside the gene matches: 8. The CDR3: CASSQSTGGKGEKLFF. CDR3 coding DNA: TGTGCCAGCAGCCAATCCACAGGGGGCAAGGGTGAAAAACTGTTTTTT.

V and J are TRBV5-4 and TRBJ1-5; no clear D gene. CDR3 length: 14 residues. Deletions cut 5 bases from V and 4 bases from J, with 13 bases between. Germline CDR1 and CDR2: SGHNT and YYREEE (reference sequence). The CDR3 protein is CASSSSLENQPQHF. The CDR3 region has the DNA TGTGCCAGCAGTTCGTCGCTAGAGAATCAGCCCCAGCATTTT.

Worth noting for this clone: The sample carries other DNA sequences with the same CDR3. The chain recombines TRBV10-2 with TRBJ1-1, with 8 bases fitting TRBD1. J lost 0 bases, V lost 7 bases, and 4 bases had no gene match. The CDR3 length is 14 residues. CDR1 and CDR2 from the germline V gene are WSHSY and SAAADI. The CDR3 coding sequence is TGCGCCAGCAATCAACAGGGGGTGAACACTGAAGCTTTCTTT. Translating it yields CASNQQGVNTEAFF.

The rearrangement uses TRBV19 and TRBJ2-7; TRBD1 agrees at 7 bases. J lost 7 bases, V lost 5 bases, and 8 bases had no gene match. The CDR3 totals 13 residues. From germline, CDR1 is LNHDA and CDR2 SQIVND (reference sequence). The CDR3 coding sequence is TGTGCCAGTAGTTTAGGACAGGCTGAAGAGCAGTACTTC. It encodes CASSLGQAEEQYF.

The table lists this clone with a count of one. The chain uses TRBV30 and TRBJ2-5, with 7 bases fitting TRBD2. The germline CDR1 and CDR2 sequences are GTSNPN and SVGIG (reference sequence). The CDR3 covers 16 residues. Trimming at V came to 2 bases and at J to 1 base, leaving 10 bases not matched to a gene. The CDR3 region has the DNA TGTGCCTGGAGTCTAGGTGGCGGGGGAGGCCAAGAGACCCAGTACTTC. Amino acids: CAWSLGGGGGQETQYF.

The CDR3, as DNA: TGTGCCATCACCCCAACAGGGGATTTCTATGGCTACACCTTC. This translates into CAITPTGDFYGYTF. The chain uses TRBV10-3 and TRBJ1-2; TRBD1 agrees at 7 bases. Germline CDR1 reads ENHRY; CDR2 reads SYGVKD. This CDR3 is 14 amino acids long. V shed 7 bases and J 4 bases; nucleotides not matched to a gene: 9.

The chain couples TRBV5-4 to TRBJ1-1, with no clear D. Germline assignment: CDR1 SGHNT and CDR2 YYREEE (reference sequence). There are 15 residues in the CDR3. V was pared by 5 bases and J by 6 bases, with 20 bases between. The CDR3 coding sequence is TGTGCCAGCAGTACGAAGAGGGTTGCCGAAGCTGAAGCTTTCTTT. Translation: CASSTKRVAEAEAFF.

As for this clone: Germline is not matched at one junction end, which may reflect a read error. The chain employs TRBV5-6 and TRBJ2-7, with 8 bases that match TRBD1. The CDR3 length is 15 residues. Germline CDR1 is SGHDT and CDR2 is YYEEEE. In DNA, the CDR3 is TGTGCCGGCAGCTATGCAAACAGGGGGAACTACGAGCAGTACTTC. This codes for CAGSYANRGNYEQYF. The full variable domain, with the rest looked up from reference TRBV5-6 and TRBJ2-7, is DAGVTQSPTHLIKTRGQQVTLRCSPKSGHDTVSWYQQALGQGPQFIFQYYEEEERQRGNFPDRFSGHQFPNYSSELNVNALLLGDSALYLCAGSYANRGNYEQYFGPGTRLTVT.

The chain is built from TRBV7-8 and TRBJ2-5; 8 positions match TRBD1. The last part of the DNA fits TRBJ2-7 better; the J call may be wrong. The length of the CDR3 is 16 residues. Germline-derived CDR1 and CDR2 are SGHVS and FQNEAQ. CDR3 in amino acids: CASSLSGQGVDYEQYF. CDR3 DNA sequence: TGTGCCAGCAGCTTATCCGGACAGGGTGTTGACTACGAGCAGTACTTC.

The table lists this clone with a count of one. V is TRBV4-2 and J is TRBJ2-2; the match to TRBD1 covers 8 bases. This CDR3 spans 17 amino acids. CDR1 is LGHNA and CDR2 is YNFKEQ in the germline V gene. V was clipped by 0 bases and J by 0 bases; unmatched bases: 3. The CDR3 loop reads CASSQDADRANTGELFF. CDR3 nucleotide sequence: TGTGCCAGCAGCCAAGATGCGGACAGGGCGAACACCGGGGAGCTGTTTTTT.

This clone appeared once. The genes are TRBV6-5 and TRBJ1-1; D is unresolved. Germline values: CDR1 MNHEY, CDR2 SVGAGI. The CDR3 is 13 residues long. The V and J ends lost 0 bases and 8 bases respectively, with 10 bases between them. CDR3 in amino acids: CASSYSRGSEAFF. The CDR3 nucleotides are TGTGCCAGCAGTTACTCGCGCGGTTCCGAAGCTTTCTTT.

The chain links TRBV12-5 to TRBJ2-2, with TRBD1 identical over 7 bases. CDR1 is LGHNT and CDR2 is FRNRAP in the germline V gene. The CDR3 is 16 amino acids. The ends lost 5 bases at V and 0 bases at J; junction bases unmatched: 6. The CDR3 bases are TGTGCTAGTGGTCAGGCTGGGACAGCGAACACCGGGGAGCTGTTTTTT. Translating gives CASGQAGTANTGELFF.

This clone showed up just a few times. The CDR3 reads CASSRGQGSVEAFF. Here the CDR3 DNA reads TGTGCCAGCAGTCGCGGACAGGGGTCGGTTGAAGCTTTCTTT. V usage is TRBV6-6 and J usage is TRBJ1-1; 9 bases match TRBD1. Germline CDR1 and CDR2: MNHNY and SVGAGI (reference sequence). V lost 5 bases, J lost 7 bases, and 8 bases stayed unmatched. The CDR3 length is 14 residues.

This chain joins TRBV4-3 and TRBJ2-5; 13 positions match TRBD2. With V trimmed by 9 bases and J by 5 bases, 18 bases remained unmatched. The CDR3 length is 18 residues. In germline, CDR1 is LGHNA, CDR2 YSLEER. The CDR3 region is CARNIALAGGPRQETQYF. CDR3 sequence (DNA): TGCGCCAGAAATATTGCACTAGCGGGAGGGCCCCGCCAGGAGACCCAGTACTTC.

Written as DNA, the CDR3 is TGTGCCAGCTCACCTGGGTCGACAGCTACCTACGAGCAGTACTTC. Translation gives CASSPGSTATYEQYF. The chain couples TRBV18 to TRBJ2-7; possible D gene TRBD1, 5 bases. V lost 3 bases, J lost 2 bases, and 14 bases lay in between. CDR1 is KGHSH, CDR2 LQKENI, per germline. This CDR3 contains 15 residues.

This rearrangement joins TRBV7-9 to TRBJ2-3, with 13 bases aligning to TRBD2. The CDR3 is 17 residues long. Germline V gene sequence: CDR1 SEHNR, CDR2 FQNEAQ (reference sequence). With V trimmed by 1 base and J by 2 bases, 3 bases remained unmatched. The CDR3, as DNA: TGTGCCAGCAGCTTAGGGACTAGCGGGGGTAACACAGATACGCAGTATTTT. Its protein product is CASSLGTSGGNTDTQYF.

This clone showed up just once. This chain links TRBV19 with TRBJ2-7; 9 nucleotides line up with TRBD2. V lost 5 bases to trimming and J lost 3 bases; unmatched junction nucleotides: 2. Germline CDR1 LNHDA, CDR2 SQIVND (reference sequence). The CDR3 totals 13 residues. CDR3 nucleotides: TGTGCCAGTAGTCTTAGCGGGGGCTACGAGCAGTACTTC. Its translation is CASSLSGGYEQYF.

The rearrangement joins TRBV30 to TRBJ1-1; 8 bases match TRBD1. CDR1 GTSNPN and CDR2 SVGIG come from the germline V gene (reference sequence). The CDR3 has 13 amino acids. J gave up 11 bases and V 2 bases, and 10 bases lay outside the gene matches. CDR3 bases: TGTGCCTGGAGTAAGCAGGGGGCAAGGGAGGCTTTCTTT. Translated: CAWSKQGAREAFF.

The CDR3, as DNA: TGTGCCAGCAGTTCTGAACCGGGACAAGGGGGCTACACCTTC. Its protein is CASSSEPGQGGYTF. This chain links TRBV6-4 with TRBJ1-2; D possibly corresponds to TRBD1 (6 bases). The CDR3 consists of 14 residues. Trimming stripped 5 bases from V and 8 bases from J, with 18 bases between. Per the germline V gene, CDR1 is MRHNA and CDR2 is SNTAGT.

The chain employs TRBV19 and TRBJ1-3; no definite D call. Germline CDR1 and CDR2: LNHDA and SQIVND (reference sequence). The CDR3 extends over 13 amino acids. The germline V and J ends were trimmed by 5 bases and 5 bases, with 10 bases remaining between them. Here the CDR3 reads CASSAGIRNTIYF. CDR3 bases: TGTGCCAGTAGTGCGGGGATACGAAACACCATATATTTT. Combining the CDR3 with reference TRBV19 and TRBJ1-3 gives the whole variable domain DGGITQSPKYLFRKEGQNVTLSCEQNLNHDAMYWYRQDPGQGLRLIYYSQIVNDFQKGDIAEGYSVSREKKESFPLTVTSAQKNPTAFYLCASSAGIRNTIYFGEGSWLTVV.

This clone was counted between two and nine times. Other nucleotide sequences from this sample produce the same CDR3. The V and J genes are TRBV30 and TRBJ1-5, with TRBD1 as a possible D gene (6 bases). CDR1 and CDR2 from the germline V gene are GTSNPN and SVGIG (reference sequence). This CDR3 region has 13 residues. V lost 2 bases and J 7 bases, leaving 12 bases between the germline ends. The CDR3 protein is CAWSPRGEQPQHF. The CDR3 bases are TGTGCCTGGAGTCCCAGGGGAGAACAGCCCCAGCATTTT. The full variable domain, in which reference TRBV30 and TRBJ1-5 provide the parts outside the CDR3, is SQTIHQWPATLVQPVGSPLSLECTVEGTSNPNLYWYRQAAGRGLQLLFYSVGIGQISSEVPQNLSASRPQDRQFILSSKKLLLSDSGFYLCAWSPRGEQPQHFGDGTRLSIL.